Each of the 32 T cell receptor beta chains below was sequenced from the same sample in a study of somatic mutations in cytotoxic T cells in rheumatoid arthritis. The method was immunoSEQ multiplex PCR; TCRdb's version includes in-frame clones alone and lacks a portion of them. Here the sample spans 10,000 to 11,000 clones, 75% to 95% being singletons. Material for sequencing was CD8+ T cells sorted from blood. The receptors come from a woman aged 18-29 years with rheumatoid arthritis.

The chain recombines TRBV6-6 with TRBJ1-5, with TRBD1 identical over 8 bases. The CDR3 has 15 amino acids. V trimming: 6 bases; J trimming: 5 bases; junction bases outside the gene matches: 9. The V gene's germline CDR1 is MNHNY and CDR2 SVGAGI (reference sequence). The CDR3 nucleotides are TGTGCCAGCAGCTCAACAGGGGGGGGCGATCAGCCCCAGCATTTT. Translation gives CASSSTGGGDQPQHF.

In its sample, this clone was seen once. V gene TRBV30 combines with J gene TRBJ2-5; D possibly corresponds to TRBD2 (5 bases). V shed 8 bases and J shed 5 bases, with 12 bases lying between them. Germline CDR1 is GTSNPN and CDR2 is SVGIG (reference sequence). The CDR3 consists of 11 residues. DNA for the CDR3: TGTGCCGGGATAGTAGCGGAGACCCAGTACTTC. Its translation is CAGIVAETQYF.

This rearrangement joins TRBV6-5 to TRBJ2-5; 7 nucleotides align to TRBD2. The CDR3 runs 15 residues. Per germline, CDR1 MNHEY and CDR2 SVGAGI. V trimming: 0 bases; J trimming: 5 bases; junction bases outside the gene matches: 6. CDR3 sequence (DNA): TGTGCCAGCAGTTACTCGGGAGGGGAGGGGGAGACCCAGTACTTC. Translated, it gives CASSYSGGEGETQYF.

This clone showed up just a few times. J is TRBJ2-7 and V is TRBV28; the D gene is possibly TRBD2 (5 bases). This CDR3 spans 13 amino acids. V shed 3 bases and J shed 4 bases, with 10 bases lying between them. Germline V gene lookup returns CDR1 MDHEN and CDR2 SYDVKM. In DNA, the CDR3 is TGTGCCAGCAGTTTGGTAGGAGGATACGAGCAGTACTTC. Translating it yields CASSLVGGYEQYF. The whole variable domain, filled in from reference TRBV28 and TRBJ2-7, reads DVKVTQSSRYLVKRTGEKVFLECVQDMDHENMFWYRQDPGLGLRLIYFSYDVKMKEKGDIPEGYSVSREKKERFSLILESASTNQTSMYLCASSLVGGYEQYFGPGTRLTVT.

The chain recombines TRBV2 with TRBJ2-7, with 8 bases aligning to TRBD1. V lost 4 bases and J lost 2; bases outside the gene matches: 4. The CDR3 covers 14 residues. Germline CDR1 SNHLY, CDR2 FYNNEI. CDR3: CASSVTGGTYEQYF. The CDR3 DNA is TGTGCCAGCAGTGTTACAGGGGGAACCTACGAGCAGTACTTC.

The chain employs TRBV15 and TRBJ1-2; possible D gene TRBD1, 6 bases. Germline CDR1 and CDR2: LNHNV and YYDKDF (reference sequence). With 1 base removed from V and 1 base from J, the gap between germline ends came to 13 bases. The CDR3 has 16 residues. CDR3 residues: CATSRVPRGGNYGYTF. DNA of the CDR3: TGTGCCACCAGCAGAGTCCCAAGGGGGGGTAACTATGGCTACACCTTC.

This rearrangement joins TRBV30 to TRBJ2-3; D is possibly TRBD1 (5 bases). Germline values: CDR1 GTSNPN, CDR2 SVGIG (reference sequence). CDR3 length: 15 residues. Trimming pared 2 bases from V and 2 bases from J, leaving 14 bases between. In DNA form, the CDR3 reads TGTGCCTGGAGTCCCCGAACAGGCCCCACAGATACGCAGTATTTT. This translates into CAWSPRTGPTDTQYF.

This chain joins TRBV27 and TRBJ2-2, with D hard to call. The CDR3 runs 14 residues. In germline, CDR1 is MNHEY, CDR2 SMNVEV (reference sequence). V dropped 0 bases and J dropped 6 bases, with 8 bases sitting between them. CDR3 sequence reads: CASSLSFSAGELFF. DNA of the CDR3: TGTGCCAGCAGTTTATCGTTTTCCGCCGGGGAGCTGTTTTTT.

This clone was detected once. The CDR3 nucleotides are TGTGCCAGCAGCCATCCCCTGTCGGGGGGGGCGTTACACGAGCAGTACTTC. Translation: CASSHPLSGGALHEQYF. V usage is TRBV4-2 and J usage is TRBJ2-7, with 8 bases identical to TRBD2. The trim removed 3 bases at V and 5 bases at J, leaving 15 bases unmatched. Looked up from germline, CDR1 is LGHNA and CDR2 is YNFKEQ. The CDR3 length is 17 residues.

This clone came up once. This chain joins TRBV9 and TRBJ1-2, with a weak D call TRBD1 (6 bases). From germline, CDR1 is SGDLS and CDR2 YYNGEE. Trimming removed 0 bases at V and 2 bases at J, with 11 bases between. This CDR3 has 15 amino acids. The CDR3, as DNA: TGTGCCAGCAGCGTAGGTCCAGGGGAGAACTATGGCTACACCTTC. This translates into CASSVGPGENYGYTF.

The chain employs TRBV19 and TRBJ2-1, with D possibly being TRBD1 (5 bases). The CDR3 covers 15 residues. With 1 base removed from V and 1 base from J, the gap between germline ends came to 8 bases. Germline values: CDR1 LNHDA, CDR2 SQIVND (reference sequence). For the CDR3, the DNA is TGTGCCAGTAGTATAGCGGACACTTCCTACAATGAGCAGTTCTTC. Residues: CASSIADTSYNEQFF.

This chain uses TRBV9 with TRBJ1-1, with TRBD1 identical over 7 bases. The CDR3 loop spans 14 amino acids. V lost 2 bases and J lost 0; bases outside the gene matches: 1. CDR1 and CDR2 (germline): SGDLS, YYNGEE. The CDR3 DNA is TGTGCCAGCAGCGTTGACAGGGTGAACACTGAAGCTTTCTTT. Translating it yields CASSVDRVNTEAFF.

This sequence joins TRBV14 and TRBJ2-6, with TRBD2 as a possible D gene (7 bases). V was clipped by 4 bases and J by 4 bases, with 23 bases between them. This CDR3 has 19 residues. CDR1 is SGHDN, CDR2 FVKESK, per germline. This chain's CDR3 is CASSLLPPGGLGGANVLTF. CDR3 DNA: TGTGCCAGCAGCCTCCTCCCCCCCGGGGGGCTGGGAGGGGCCAACGTCCTGACTTTC.

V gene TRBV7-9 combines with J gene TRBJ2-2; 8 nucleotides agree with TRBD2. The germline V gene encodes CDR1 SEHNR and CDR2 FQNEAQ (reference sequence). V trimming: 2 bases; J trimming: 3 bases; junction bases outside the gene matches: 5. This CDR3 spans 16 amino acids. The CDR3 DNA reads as TGTGCCAGCAGCTTAAAAGCGGGAGCGGACACCGGGGAGCTGTTTTTT. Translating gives CASSLKAGADTGELFF. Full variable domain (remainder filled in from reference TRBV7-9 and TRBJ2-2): DTGVSQNPRHKITKRGQNVTFRCDPISEHNRLYWYRQTLGQGPEFLTYFQNEAQLEKSRLLSDRFSAERPKGSFSTLEIQRTEQGDSAMYLCASSLKAGADTGELFFGEGSRLTVL.

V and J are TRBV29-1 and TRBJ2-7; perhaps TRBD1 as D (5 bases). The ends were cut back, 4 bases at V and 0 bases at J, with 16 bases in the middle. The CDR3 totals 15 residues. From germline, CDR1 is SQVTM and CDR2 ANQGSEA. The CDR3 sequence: CSVVGAYKSSYEQYF. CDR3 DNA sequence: TGCAGCGTTGTTGGGGCTTATAAATCCTCCTACGAGCAGTACTTC.

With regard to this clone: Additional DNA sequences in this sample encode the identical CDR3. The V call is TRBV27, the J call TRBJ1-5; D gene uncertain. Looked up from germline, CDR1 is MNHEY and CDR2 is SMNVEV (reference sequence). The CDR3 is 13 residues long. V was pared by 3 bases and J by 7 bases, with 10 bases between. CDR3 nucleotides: TGTGCCAGCAGTTTTCACACCAACCAGCCCCAGCATTTT. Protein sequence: CASSFHTNQPQHF.

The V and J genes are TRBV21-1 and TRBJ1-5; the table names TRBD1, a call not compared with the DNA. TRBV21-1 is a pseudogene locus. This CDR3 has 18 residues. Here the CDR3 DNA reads TGTGCCAGCAGCAGGGGCCACGGTAGATGGAATAGCAATCAGCCCCAGCATTTT. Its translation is CASSRGHGRWNSNQPQHF.

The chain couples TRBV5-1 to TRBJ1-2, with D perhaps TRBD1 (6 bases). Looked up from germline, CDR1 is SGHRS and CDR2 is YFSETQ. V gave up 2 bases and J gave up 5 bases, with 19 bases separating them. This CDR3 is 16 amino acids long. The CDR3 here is CASSLKPDRIRYGYTF. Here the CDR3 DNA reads TGCGCCAGCAGCTTAAAACCAGACAGGATTCGGTATGGCTACACCTTC. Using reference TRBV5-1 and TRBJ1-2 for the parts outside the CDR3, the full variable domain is KAGVTQTPRYLIKTRGQQVTLSCSPISGHRSVSWYQQTPGQGLQFLFEYFSETQRNKGNFPGRFSGRQFSNSRSEMNVSTLELGDSALYLCASSLKPDRIRYGYTFGSGTRLTVV.

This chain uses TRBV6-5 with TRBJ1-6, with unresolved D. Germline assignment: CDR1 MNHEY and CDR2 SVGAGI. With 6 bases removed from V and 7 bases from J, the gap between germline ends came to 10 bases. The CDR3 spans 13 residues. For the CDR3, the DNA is TGTGCCAGCAGCTCTGGACTCAATTCACCCCTCCACTTT. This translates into CASSSGLNSPLHF.

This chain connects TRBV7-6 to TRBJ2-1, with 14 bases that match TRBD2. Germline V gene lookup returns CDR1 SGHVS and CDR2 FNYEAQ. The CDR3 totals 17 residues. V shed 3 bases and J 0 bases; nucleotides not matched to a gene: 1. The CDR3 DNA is TGTGCCAGCAGCTTTGGGACTAGCGGGGGCTCCTACAATGAGCAGTTCTTC. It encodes CASSFGTSGGSYNEQFF.

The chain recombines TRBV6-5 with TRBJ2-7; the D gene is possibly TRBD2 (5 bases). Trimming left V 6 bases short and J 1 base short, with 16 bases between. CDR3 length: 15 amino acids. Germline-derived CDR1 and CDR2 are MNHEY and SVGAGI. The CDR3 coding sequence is TGTGCCAGCAGAACAGCGGCATGGGAGTCCTACGAGCAGTACTTC. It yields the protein CASRTAAWESYEQYF.

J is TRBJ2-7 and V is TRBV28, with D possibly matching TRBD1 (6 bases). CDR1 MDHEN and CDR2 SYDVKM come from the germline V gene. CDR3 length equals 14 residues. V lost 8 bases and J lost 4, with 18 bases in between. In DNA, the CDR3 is TGTGCCAGCGGGAGAGAAAGAGGGACATACGAGCAGTACTTC. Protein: CASGRERGTYEQYF.

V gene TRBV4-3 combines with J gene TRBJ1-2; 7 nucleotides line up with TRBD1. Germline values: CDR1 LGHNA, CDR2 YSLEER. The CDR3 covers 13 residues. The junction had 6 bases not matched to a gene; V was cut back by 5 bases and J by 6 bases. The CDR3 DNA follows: TGCGCCAGCAGCTTTCGACAGGGCCATGGCTACACCTTC. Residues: CASSFRQGHGYTF.

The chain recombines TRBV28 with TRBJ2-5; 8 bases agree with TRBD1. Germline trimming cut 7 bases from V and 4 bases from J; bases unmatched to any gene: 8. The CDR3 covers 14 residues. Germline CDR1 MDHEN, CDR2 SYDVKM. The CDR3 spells CASTPTGEVETQYF. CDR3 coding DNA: TGTGCCAGCACCCCGACAGGGGAGGTAGAGACCCAGTACTTC.

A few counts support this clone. The CDR3 sequence is CASSLPGGTETQYF. DNA of the CDR3: TGTGCCAGCAGCTTACCTGGGGGCACAGAGACCCAGTACTTC. The chain couples TRBV7-9 to TRBJ2-5; D may be TRBD1 (6 bases). The CDR3 contains 14 residues. V lost 2 bases to trimming and J lost 4 bases, with 11 bases between them. Germline V gene sequence: CDR1 SEHNR, CDR2 FQNEAQ (reference sequence).

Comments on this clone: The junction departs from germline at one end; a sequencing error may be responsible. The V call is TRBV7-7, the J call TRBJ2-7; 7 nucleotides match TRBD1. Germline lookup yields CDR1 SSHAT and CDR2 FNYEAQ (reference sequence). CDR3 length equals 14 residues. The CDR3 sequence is CASSLDRVNGEQYF. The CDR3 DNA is TGTGCTAGCAGTCTTGACAGGGTTAACGGCGAGCAGTACTTC.

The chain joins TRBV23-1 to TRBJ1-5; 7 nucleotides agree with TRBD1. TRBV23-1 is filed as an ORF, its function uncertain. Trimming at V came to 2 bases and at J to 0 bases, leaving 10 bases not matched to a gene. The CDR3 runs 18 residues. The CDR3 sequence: CASSQPHQTGISNQPQHF. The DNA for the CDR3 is TGCGCCAGCAGTCAACCCCATCAGACAGGGATTAGCAATCAGCCCCAGCATTTT.

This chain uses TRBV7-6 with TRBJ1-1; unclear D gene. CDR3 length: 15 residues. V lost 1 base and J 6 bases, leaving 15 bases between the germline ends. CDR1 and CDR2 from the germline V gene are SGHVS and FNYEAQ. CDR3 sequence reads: CASSLDGSGYAEAFF. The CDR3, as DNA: TGTGCCAGCAGCTTAGATGGTTCGGGATACGCTGAAGCTTTCTTT.

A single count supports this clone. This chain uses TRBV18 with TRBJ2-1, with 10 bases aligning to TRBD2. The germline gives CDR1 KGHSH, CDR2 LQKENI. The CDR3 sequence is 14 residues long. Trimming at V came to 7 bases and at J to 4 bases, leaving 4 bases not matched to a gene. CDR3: CASFPGLAYNEQFF. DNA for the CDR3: TGTGCCAGCTTCCCGGGACTAGCGTACAATGAGCAGTTCTTC.

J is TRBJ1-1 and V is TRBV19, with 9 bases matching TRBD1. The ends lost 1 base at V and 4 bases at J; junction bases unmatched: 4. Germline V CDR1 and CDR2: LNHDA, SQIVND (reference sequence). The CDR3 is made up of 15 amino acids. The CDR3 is CASSIGGQGITEAFF. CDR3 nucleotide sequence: TGTGCCAGTAGTATAGGGGGACAGGGTATCACTGAAGCTTTCTTT.

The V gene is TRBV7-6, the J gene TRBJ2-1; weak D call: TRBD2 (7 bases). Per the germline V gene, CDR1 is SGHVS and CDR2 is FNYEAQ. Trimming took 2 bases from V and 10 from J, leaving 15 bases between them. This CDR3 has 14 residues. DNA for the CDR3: TGTGCCAGCAGCTTAATAGGGGGAGGGTACGAGCAGTTCTTC. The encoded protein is CASSLIGGGYEQFF. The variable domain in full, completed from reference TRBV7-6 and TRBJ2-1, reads GAGVSQSPRYKVTKRGQDVALRCDPISGHVSLYWYRQALGQGPEFLTYFNYEAQQDKSGLPNDRFSAERPEGSISTLTIQRTEQRDSAMYRCASSLIGGGYEQFFGPGTRLTVL.

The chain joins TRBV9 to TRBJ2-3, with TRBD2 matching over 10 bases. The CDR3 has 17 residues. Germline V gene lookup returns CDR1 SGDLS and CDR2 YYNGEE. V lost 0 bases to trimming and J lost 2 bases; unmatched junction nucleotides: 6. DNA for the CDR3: TGTGCCAGCAGCGTAGACTCTGGGACTAGCGACACAGATACGCAGTATTTT. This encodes CASSVDSGTSDTDTQYF.